These 25 T cell receptor beta chains share one sample of origin, sequenced in a study of beta chain features in type 1 diabetes. Study outcomes and limitations: Shortening that was moderate but significant affected the TCRB CDR3s of Type 1 diabetes patients in all four CD4+ subsets.

Expressed TCRB transcripts were sequenced because the entire RNA isolate underwent reverse transcription. The assay was immunoSEQ multiplex PCR, and TCRdb's table has in-frame clones only and misses some. The sample holds 200,000 to 300,000 clones, roughly 21% seen once. No antigen is known for these receptors. Sequencing was performed on naive CD4+ T cells from blood. The receptors derive from a woman aged 40 to 55 with type 1 diabetes.

The chain combines TRBV7-3 with TRBJ2-6; D remains ambiguous. The germline V and J ends were trimmed by 3 bases and 0 bases, with 9 bases remaining between them. Germline V gene data show CDR1 as SGHTA and CDR2 as FQGTGA. The CDR3 is made up of 16 amino acids. CDR3 loop: CASSFPPGSGANVLTF. CDR3 DNA: TGTGCCAGCAGCTTCCCCCCCGGCTCTGGGGCCAACGTCCTGACTTTC.

The rearrangement joins TRBV19 to TRBJ1-5; D is unresolved. The CDR3 is made up of 16 amino acids. Per germline, CDR1 LNHDA and CDR2 SQIVND (reference sequence). Trimming cost V 3 bases and J 2 bases, with 14 bases left between them. The CDR3: CASSMGDVLGNQPQHF. The CDR3 nucleotides read TGTGCCAGTAGTATGGGCGACGTTTTGGGCAATCAGCCCCAGCATTTT. Drawing the rest from reference TRBV19 and TRBJ1-5, the complete variable domain is DGGITQSPKYLFRKEGQNVTLSCEQNLNHDAMYWYRQDPGQGLRLIYYSQIVNDFQKGDIAEGYSVSREKKESFPLTVTSAQKNPTAFYLCASSMGDVLGNQPQHFGDGTRLSIL.

V gene TRBV7-6 combines with J gene TRBJ1-3; D remains unclear. Germline V gene sequence: CDR1 SGHVS, CDR2 FNYEAQ. The V end was cut by 2 bases, the J end by 7 bases, with 6 bases between. CDR3 size: 12 residues. The CDR3: CASSLLGNTIYF. DNA for the CDR3: TGTGCCAGCAGCTTACTCGGGAACACCATATATTTT.

The chain couples TRBV4-1 to TRBJ1-2; TRBD1 agrees at 7 bases. Germline V lookup: CDR1 MGHRA, CDR2 YSYEKL. The J segment lost 9 bases and the V segment lost 0 bases, leaving 7 bases of the junction unmatched. The CDR3 is 14 residues long. This CDR3 is CASSQDRTGTRYTF. The CDR3 nucleotides are TGCGCCAGCAGCCAAGACAGGACAGGTACACGCTACACCTTC.

In this sample, this clone turned up a few times. The V and J genes are TRBV7-9 and TRBJ2-1; 7 nucleotides line up with TRBD2. V trimming: 5 bases; J trimming: 7 bases; junction bases outside the gene matches: 14. Germline V CDR1 and CDR2: SEHNR, FQNEAQ (reference sequence). CDR3 length equals 16 residues. CDR3 sequence reads: CASSRISAGVFNEQFF. The CDR3 nucleotides read TGTGCCAGCAGCCGCATTTCGGCGGGAGTTTTTAATGAGCAGTTCTTC.

The rearrangement uses TRBV14 and TRBJ1-1; D gene unclear. Per the germline V gene, CDR1 is SGHDN and CDR2 is FVKESK. The CDR3 length is 13 residues. The ends were cut back, 6 bases at V and 1 base at J, with 9 bases in the middle. The CDR3 here is CASSRSENTEAFF. DNA for the CDR3: TGTGCCAGCAGTCGTTCAGAGAACACTGAAGCTTTCTTT.

This clone has only a few counts. J is TRBJ2-3 and V is TRBV28, with 8 bases identical to TRBD2. In germline, CDR1 is MDHEN, CDR2 SYDVKM. The length of the CDR3 is 15 residues. After removal of 5 bases from V and 5 bases from J, the junction contained 9 bases not matched to a gene. The CDR3: CASSPLAGSIDTQYF. The CDR3 DNA reads as TGTGCCAGCAGTCCCCTAGCGGGCTCGATAGATACGCAGTATTTT.

V is TRBV7-6 and J is TRBJ2-2; maybe TRBD2 (5 bases). In germline, CDR1 is SGHVS, CDR2 FNYEAQ. V shed 5 bases and J shed 7 bases, with 17 bases lying between them. There are 15 residues in the CDR3. DNA of the CDR3: TGTGCCAGCAGCCACTACTCTAGCAGAAACGGGGAGCTGTTTTTT. Its protein is CASSHYSSRNGELFF.

This chain uses TRBV6-5 with TRBJ2-6, with TRBD1 identical over 7 bases. The ends lost 6 bases at V and 4 bases at J; junction bases unmatched: 6. Germline CDR1 is MNHEY and CDR2 is SVGAGI. The CDR3 is made up of 15 amino acids. The DNA of the CDR3 is TGTGCCAGCAGGGATGACAGGGCGGGGGCCAACGTCCTGACTTTC. This sequence encodes CASRDDRAGANVLTF.

The chain is built from TRBV7-8 and TRBJ2-6; D not certain. Germline lookup yields CDR1 SGHVS and CDR2 FQNEAQ. Trimming stripped 6 bases from V and 0 bases from J, with 6 bases between. The CDR3 is 14 residues long. CDR3 sequence (DNA): TGTGCCAGCAGTTTTAGCTCTGGGGCCAACGTCCTGACTTTC. Protein: CASSFSSGANVLTF.

In this sample, this clone turned up a few times. The J gene is TRBJ1-6, the V gene TRBV27, with 10 nucleotides matching TRBD1. The CDR3 length is 13 residues. The germline gives CDR1 MNHEY, CDR2 SMNVEV (reference sequence). J lost 8 bases, V lost 6 bases, and 1 base had no gene match. The CDR3 DNA reads TGTGCCAGCAGGGGACAGGGGTATTCACCCCTCCACTTT. It encodes CASRGQGYSPLHF.

This clone was counted a few times. The chain links TRBV30 to TRBJ1-1, with D possibly TRBD1 on 5 matching bases. V lost 7 bases and J 5 bases, leaving 17 bases between the germline ends. The CDR3 sequence is 13 residues long. Germline CDR1 is GTSNPN and CDR2 is SVGIG (reference sequence). CDR3 sequence: CASDGEGRTEAFF. The DNA for the CDR3 is TGTGCCTCAGACGGAGAGGGGAGGACTGAAGCTTTCTTT.

This clone was observed a handful of times. The chain has TRBV10-3 and TRBJ1-4; 10 nucleotides line up with TRBD1. From germline, CDR1 is ENHRY and CDR2 SYGVKD. V gave up 5 bases and J gave up 4 bases; unmatched junction bases: 7. CDR3 length: 16 residues. The CDR3 sequence: CAISPGQGYGNEKLFF. The DNA of the CDR3 is TGTGCCATCAGTCCGGGACAGGGGTATGGTAATGAAAAACTGTTTTTT.

Points on this clone: In the same sample, other DNA sequences code for this CDR3. This sequence joins TRBV11-3 and TRBJ2-2; D remains unclear. This CDR3 comprises 11 residues. Germline CDR1 SGHNT, CDR2 YENEEA. V shed 5 bases and J shed 4 bases, with 2 bases lying between them. The CDR3 region is CASSLTGELFF. The CDR3 bases are TGTGCCAGCAGCCTCACCGGGGAGCTGTTTTTT.

V is TRBV30 and J is TRBJ1-1, with TRBD1 as a possible D gene (5 bases). Trimming removed 4 bases at V and 1 base at J, with 13 bases between. This CDR3 spans 14 amino acids. The germline CDR1 and CDR2 sequences are GTSNPN and SVGIG (reference sequence). As DNA, the CDR3 is TGTGCCTGGACCCGGGGGACGACGAACACTGAAGCTTTCTTT. This translates into CAWTRGTTNTEAFF.

V is TRBV15 and J is TRBJ2-7; tentatively, D is TRBD2 (6 bases). The CDR3 spans 13 residues. Looked up from germline, CDR1 is LNHNV and CDR2 is YYDKDF (reference sequence). V dropped 3 bases and J dropped 7 bases, with 13 bases sitting between them. CDR3 in DNA: TGTGCCACCAGCAGCGGGGGTCTAAGGGAGCAGTACTTC. Its translation is CATSSGGLREQYF.

The V gene is TRBV9, the J gene TRBJ2-1, with TRBD2 matching 7 bases. The CDR3 is 13 amino acids. Germline V CDR1 and CDR2: SGDLS, YYNGEE. The J segment lost 9 bases and the V segment lost 0 bases, leaving 3 bases of the junction unmatched. CDR3 in amino acids: CASSVGGGSEQFF. As DNA, the CDR3 is TGTGCCAGCAGCGTAGGGGGGGGGAGTGAGCAGTTCTTC.

In its sample, this clone was seen a few times. The chain carries TRBV4-3 and TRBJ2-6; D unresolved. This CDR3 contains 15 residues. V was clipped by 4 bases and J by 0 bases, with 7 bases between them. Per the germline V gene, CDR1 is LGHNA and CDR2 is YSLEER. The CDR3 coding sequence is TGCGCCAGCAGCCCCCGTCTCTCTGGGGCCAACGTCCTGACTTTC. Residues: CASSPRLSGANVLTF.

The V and J genes are TRBV4-3 and TRBJ2-1, with D possibly matching TRBD2 (6 bases). Looked up from germline, CDR1 is LGHNA and CDR2 is YSLEER. This CDR3 has 17 residues. Trimming pared 3 bases from V and 0 bases from J, leaving 15 bases between. The CDR3 nucleotides are TGCGCCAGCAGCCACCGGATAGCGGTGAGCTCCTACAATGAGCAGTTCTTC. Translation gives CASSHRIAVSSYNEQFF.

This clone has only a few counts. The CDR3 here is CASSFGTAANEKLFF. The CDR3 DNA sequence: TGTGCCAGCAGCTTCGGGACAGCCGCTAATGAAAAACTGTTTTTT. The chain couples TRBV11-2 to TRBJ1-4; 7 bases are shared with TRBD1. This CDR3 contains 15 residues. After removal of 3 bases from V and 3 bases from J, the junction contained 4 bases not matched to a gene. The germline V gene has CDR1 SGHAT and CDR2 FQNNGV.

The chain couples TRBV7-2 to TRBJ2-2, with a weak D call TRBD2 (5 bases). The V end lost 6 bases, the J end lost 5 bases, and 19 bases lay between the germline ends. The V gene's germline CDR1 is SGHTA and CDR2 FQGNSA. The CDR3 totals 16 residues. CDR3 sequence (DNA): TGTGCCAGCAGGAACGTGGCGGGCCCAGTGACCGGGGAGCTGTTTTTT. This encodes CASRNVAGPVTGELFF. Drawing the rest from reference TRBV7-2 and TRBJ2-2, the complete variable domain is GAGVSQSPSNKVTEKGKDVELRCDPISGHTALYWYRQSLGQGLEFLIYFQGNSAPDKSGLPSDRFSAERTGGSVSTLTIQRTQQEDSAVYLCASRNVAGPVTGELFFGEGSRLTVL.

This clone was detected only a few times. The chain joins TRBV9 to TRBJ1-3, with D perhaps matching TRBD1 (6 bases). V lost 9 bases and J 0 bases, leaving 13 bases between the germline ends. This CDR3 comprises 14 residues. The germline CDR1 and CDR2 sequences are SGDLS and YYNGEE. The CDR3 spells CATPGGASGNTIYF. The DNA for the CDR3 is TGTGCCACTCCGGGGGGGGCCTCTGGAAACACCATATATTTT.

This clone was counted a few times. V and J are TRBV29-1 and TRBJ2-3; no clear D. V lost 2 bases to trimming and J lost 0 bases, with 9 bases between them. In germline, CDR1 is SQVTM, CDR2 ANQGSEA. This CDR3 is 14 amino acids long. CDR3 loop: CSVERDTSTDTQYF. The CDR3 DNA is TGCAGCGTTGAACGAGACACTAGCACAGATACGCAGTATTTT.

The chain links TRBV10-3 to TRBJ2-3, with D uncertain. The CDR3 totals 12 residues. Looked up from germline, CDR1 is ENHRY and CDR2 is SYGVKD. The ends were cut back, 8 bases at V and 0 bases at J, with 6 bases in the middle. CDR3 sequence: CAIATSTDTQYF. The CDR3 coding sequence is TGTGCCATCGCGACTAGCACAGATACGCAGTATTTT.

The J gene is TRBJ2-1, the V gene TRBV14; possibly TRBD2 for D (5 bases). Trimming cost V 3 bases and J 8 bases, with 20 bases left between them. The CDR3 is made up of 16 amino acids. CDR1 SGHDN and CDR2 FVKESK come from the germline V gene. The CDR3, as DNA: TGTGCCAGCAGCCAGTTCCAAAGGGCGGCGCGGGATGAGCAGTTCTTC. Amino acid sequence: CASSQFQRAARDEQFF.